The 6 T cell receptor beta chains below come from one sample, sequenced in a study of control samples from healthy donors and cancer patients. Measured with immunoSEQ multiplex PCR; TCRdb has only the in-frame clones, and not every one. The sample holds some 140,000 clones; approximately 90% are singletons and the top ten take roughly 8.7%. The specimen sequenced was blood. The origin of the receptors is a woman under 40 in good health.

The V gene is TRBV10-2, the J gene TRBJ1-5; a possible D gene is TRBD1 (6 bases). The V and J ends lost 0 bases and 4 bases respectively, with 16 bases between them. CDR3 size: 17 residues. Germline assignment: CDR1 WSHSY and CDR2 SAAADI. CDR3 loop: CASSESAGVSWNQPQHF. The CDR3 coding sequence is TGCGCCAGCAGTGAGTCGGCAGGGGTTAGTTGGAATCAGCCCCAGCATTTT.

This clone was recorded only once. The chain has TRBV18 and TRBJ1-2; 7 bases match TRBD1. The CDR3 totals 15 residues. Germline V gene lookup returns CDR1 KGHSH and CDR2 LQKENI. V was clipped by 6 bases and J by 7 bases; unmatched bases: 14. CDR3 DNA sequence: TGTGCCAGCTCTCAAAACGGACAGGCTAAGGGTGGCTACACCTTC. Its protein is CASSQNGQAKGGYTF.

The chain combines TRBV27 with TRBJ1-1, with D hard to call. This CDR3 region has 15 residues. Germline values: CDR1 MNHEY, CDR2 SMNVEV (reference sequence). The V end lost 2 bases, the J end lost 1 base, and 11 bases lay between the germline ends. CDR3 DNA: TGTGCCAGCAGTTTAAGTCAGTTCCCGAACACTGAAGCTTTCTTT. Translated, it gives CASSLSQFPNTEAFF.

Worth noting for this clone: This CDR3 is also generated by other DNA sequences in the sample. The chain couples TRBV15 to TRBJ2-5; a possible D gene is TRBD2 (6 bases). Trimming stripped 1 base from V and 1 base from J, with 10 bases between. Germline V CDR1 and CDR2: LNHNV, YYDKDF (reference sequence). The CDR3 is made up of 15 amino acids. As DNA, the CDR3 is TGTGCCACCAGCAGAGGAGGGACTCTCCAAGAGACCCAGTACTTC. It is translated as CATSRGGTLQETQYF.

V gene TRBV19 combines with J gene TRBJ2-1; TRBD1 matches at 10 bases. This CDR3 region has 15 residues. The germline V gene encodes CDR1 LNHDA and CDR2 SQIVND (reference sequence). V dropped 11 bases and J dropped 0; count of bases not matched to a gene: 7. The CDR3 DNA sequence: TGTGCCGGCCGGGACAGGGGTCCCTCCTACAATGAGCAGTTCTTC. It is translated as CAGRDRGPSYNEQFF.

J is TRBJ2-1 and V is TRBV27, with 8 positions matching TRBD2. Germline V CDR1 and CDR2: MNHEY, SMNVEV (reference sequence). The junction had 13 bases not matched to a gene; V was cut back by 8 bases and J by 4 bases. CDR3 length equals 16 residues. This CDR3 reads CASSKEQAGGYNEQFF. Here the CDR3 DNA reads TGTGCCAGCTCTAAAGAACAGGCGGGGGGATACAATGAGCAGTTCTTC.